Shown below are 19 T cell receptor beta chains from a single sample sequenced in a study of cytomegalovirus exposure and HLA in healthy donors. The PCR contained 60 Vbeta and 13 Jbeta primers. Generated by immunoSEQ multiplex PCR, the TCRdb table keeps only in-frame clones and is missing some. The sample consists of roughly 120,000 clones, roughly 77% of them appearing once. The sample consisted of PBMCs. All receptors derive from a man aged 35-49 years in good health and CMV-seronegative.

A single count supports this clone. The CDR3 nucleotides are TGCAGCGTTGAAGTGAGGCCGTGGGGGACAGACCTTTCGGATGAGCAGTTCTTC. Its translation: CSVEVRPWGTDLSDEQFF. This chain links TRBV29-1 with TRBJ2-1; 7 bases fit TRBD1. Per germline, CDR1 SQVTM and CDR2 ANQGSEA. The CDR3 is 18 amino acids. V gave up 1 base and J gave up 8 bases; unmatched junction bases: 20.

This clone was observed a few times. The chain joins TRBV6-5 to TRBJ2-2; D gene uncertain. This CDR3 spans 14 amino acids. V gave up 4 bases and J gave up 0 bases, with 6 bases separating them. Germline V lookup: CDR1 MNHEY, CDR2 SVGAGI. In DNA, the CDR3 is TGTGCCAGCAGTTTCTGGCCGAACACCGGGGAGCTGTTTTTT. This encodes CASSFWPNTGELFF.

Only one count was recorded for this clone. V gene TRBV19 combines with J gene TRBJ1-2; D is undetermined. Germline V gene sequence: CDR1 LNHDA, CDR2 SQIVND (reference sequence). Trimming removed 2 bases from V and 10 bases from J, with 17 bases in between. This CDR3 is built from 14 residues. CDR3 sequence: CASSILPGGSYYTF. The CDR3 DNA sequence: TGTGCCAGTAGTATACTCCCGGGAGGCAGTTACTACACCTTC.

This clone was detected a few times. This chain links TRBV5-4 with TRBJ1-1, with D possibly being TRBD1 (6 bases). Germline V gives CDR1 SGHNT, CDR2 YYREEE (reference sequence). This CDR3 spans 13 amino acids. The V end lost 6 bases, the J end lost 0 bases, and 9 bases lay between the germline ends. CDR3 residues: CASTEGVNTEAFF. The CDR3 bases are TGTGCCAGCACCGAGGGGGTGAACACTGAAGCTTTCTTT.

The chain carries TRBV5-1 and TRBJ2-7, with TRBD1 matching 8 bases. The junction had 7 bases not matched to a gene; V was cut back by 0 bases and J by 5 bases. CDR3 size: 15 residues. Germline lookup yields CDR1 SGHRS and CDR2 YFSETQ. The CDR3 sequence is CASSLAPGQVNEQYF. In DNA, the CDR3 is TGCGCCAGCAGCTTGGCGCCGGGACAGGTAAACGAGCAGTACTTC. Using reference TRBV5-1 and TRBJ2-7 for the parts outside the CDR3, the full variable domain is KAGVTQTPRYLIKTRGQQVTLSCSPISGHRSVSWYQQTPGQGLQFLFEYFSETQRNKGNFPGRFSGRQFSNSRSEMNVSTLELGDSALYLCASSLAPGQVNEQYFGPGTRLTVT.

The CDR3 DNA is TGTGCCAGCAGCTTAGTTGAGATGAACACTGAAGCTTTCTTT. Protein sequence: CASSLVEMNTEAFF. The chain uses TRBV7-8 and TRBJ1-1; D is ambiguous. Germline CDR1 SGHVS, CDR2 FQNEAQ. The CDR3 covers 14 residues. V was clipped by 1 base and J by 0 bases, with 6 bases between them.

The rearrangement joins TRBV6-1 to TRBJ2-7; D perhaps matches TRBD2 (7 bases). Germline lookup yields CDR1 MNHNS and CDR2 SASEGT. With 3 bases removed from V and 3 bases from J, the gap between germline ends came to 12 bases. The CDR3 is 14 residues long. The CDR3 DNA follows: TGTGCCAGCAGTGAGTCGCGGGGGCACTACGAGCAGTACTTC. Translation: CASSESRGHYEQYF.

The J gene is TRBJ2-2, the V gene TRBV5-4; tentatively, D is TRBD1 (6 bases). The germline gives CDR1 SGHNT, CDR2 YYREEE (reference sequence). CDR3 size: 15 residues. V was shortened by 4 bases and J by 1 base, with 11 bases between the two germline ends. Written as DNA, the CDR3 is TGTGCCAGCAGCACGACAGGAGTGAACACCGGGGAGCTGTTTTTT. This encodes CASSTTGVNTGELFF.

Regarding this clone: The junction shows a germline mismatch at one end, possibly a read error. This same CDR3 is encoded by further DNA sequences in the sample. This chain connects TRBV10-2 to TRBJ1-2; D call uncertain. The CDR3 spans 15 residues. Germline V gene data show CDR1 as WSHSY and CDR2 as SAAADI. The CDR3 is CASSEYGEANYGYTF. Written as DNA, the CDR3 is TGCGCCAGCAGCGAGTATGGGGAGGCTAACTATGGCTACACCTTC.

The V call is TRBV6-1, the J call TRBJ1-1, with 7 bases identical to TRBD1. J was trimmed by 8 bases and V by 6 bases; bases with no gene match: 12. The CDR3 is 14 amino acids. In germline, CDR1 is MNHNS, CDR2 SASEGT. The CDR3 DNA reads as TGTGCCAGCAGCAGGGGACAGTTTCCGTTAGAAGCTTTCTTT. Protein: CASSRGQFPLEAFF.

V gene TRBV19 combines with J gene TRBJ2-5, with D maybe TRBD1 (6 bases). Between the trimmed V and J ends, which lost 4 bases and 5 bases, there was a span of 8 bases. Germline values: CDR1 LNHDA, CDR2 SQIVND (reference sequence). CDR3 size: 12 residues. Written as DNA, the CDR3 is TGTGCCAGTAGTAGGGGGCAGGAGACCCAGTACTTC. Protein sequence: CASSRGQETQYF.

The chain uses TRBV7-6 and TRBJ2-3; TRBD2 might be the D (6 bases). Germline CDR1 is SGHVS and CDR2 is FNYEAQ. V was trimmed by 4 bases and J by 3 bases, leaving 8 bases between them. The CDR3 extends over 13 amino acids. The CDR3 region has the DNA TGTGCCAGCAGCTCCGCGGGGACAGATACGCAGTATTTT. Translation: CASSSAGTDTQYF.

The V and J genes are TRBV19 and TRBJ2-1; 9 nucleotides match TRBD1. Germline trimming cut 6 bases from V and 4 bases from J; bases unmatched to any gene: 28. CDR1 and CDR2 (germline): LNHDA, SQIVND (reference sequence). The CDR3 loop spans 22 amino acids. The CDR3 coding sequence is TGTGCCAGTAGCCCCGACAGGGGGGCGCGCCGCCCAAGGCGGGTAATTTACAATGAGCAGTTCTTC. Translated, it gives CASSPDRGARRPRRVIYNEQFF.

This clone came up a few times. The chain recombines TRBV7-9 with TRBJ2-2; D call uncertain. Per the germline V gene, CDR1 is SEHNR and CDR2 is FQNEAQ (reference sequence). V was shortened by 5 bases and J by 0 bases, with 7 bases between the two germline ends. This CDR3 spans 14 amino acids. CDR3 bases: TGTGCCAGCAGCGCCCCAGCGAACACCGGGGAGCTGTTTTTT. It specifies CASSAPANTGELFF. Full variable domain (rest looked up from reference TRBV7-9 and TRBJ2-2): DTGVSQNPRHKITKRGQNVTFRCDPISEHNRLYWYRQTLGQGPEFLTYFQNEAQLEKSRLLSDRFSAERPKGSFSTLEIQRTEQGDSAMYLCASSAPANTGELFFGEGSRLTVL.

This chain uses TRBV11-2 with TRBJ2-1; D gene ambiguous. The CDR3 totals 12 residues. Trimming stripped 5 bases from V and 6 bases from J, with 8 bases between. Germline assignment: CDR1 SGHAT and CDR2 FQNNGV. The CDR3 protein is CASSPSGNEQFF. CDR3 sequence (DNA): TGTGCCAGCAGCCCCTCGGGCAATGAGCAGTTCTTC.

CDR3 residues: CASAGRNYNEQFF. CDR3 coding DNA: TGTGCCAGCGCGGGACGCAATTACAATGAGCAGTTCTTC. The chain couples TRBV27 to TRBJ2-1; weak D call: TRBD2 (6 bases). Trimming removed 8 bases at V and 4 bases at J, with 12 bases between. Germline CDR1 and CDR2: MNHEY and SMNVEV (reference sequence). CDR3 length: 13 residues.

This sequence joins TRBV7-2 and TRBJ2-7; 13 nucleotides match TRBD2. CDR1 and CDR2 from the germline V gene are SGHTA and FQGNSA. The trim removed 5 bases at V and 9 bases at J, leaving 13 bases unmatched. The CDR3 runs 16 residues. The CDR3 sequence: CASSPEGLLAGGVQYF. The CDR3 DNA sequence: TGTGCCAGCAGCCCTGAGGGGTTACTAGCGGGAGGGGTGCAGTACTTC.

With respect to this clone: Other DNA sequences from this sample encode an identical CDR3 as well. V is TRBV7-8 and J is TRBJ1-3, with TRBD1 matching 7 bases. The CDR3 extends over 14 amino acids. J gave up 2 bases and V 5 bases, and 3 bases lay outside the gene matches. Germline CDR1 and CDR2: SGHVS and FQNEAQ. CDR3 DNA sequence: TGTGCCAGCAGCCCCGGGACAGCTGGAAACACCATATATTTT. It specifies CASSPGTAGNTIYF.

The chain uses TRBV9 and TRBJ2-7, with D possibly TRBD1 on 6 matching bases. The germline CDR1 and CDR2 sequences are SGDLS and YYNGEE. This CDR3 is built from 14 residues. V was trimmed by 4 bases and J by 4 bases, leaving 15 bases between them. The CDR3 loop reads CASSPPGHPYEQYF. The DNA for the CDR3 is TGTGCCAGCAGCCCACCGGGACACCCATACGAGCAGTACTTC.